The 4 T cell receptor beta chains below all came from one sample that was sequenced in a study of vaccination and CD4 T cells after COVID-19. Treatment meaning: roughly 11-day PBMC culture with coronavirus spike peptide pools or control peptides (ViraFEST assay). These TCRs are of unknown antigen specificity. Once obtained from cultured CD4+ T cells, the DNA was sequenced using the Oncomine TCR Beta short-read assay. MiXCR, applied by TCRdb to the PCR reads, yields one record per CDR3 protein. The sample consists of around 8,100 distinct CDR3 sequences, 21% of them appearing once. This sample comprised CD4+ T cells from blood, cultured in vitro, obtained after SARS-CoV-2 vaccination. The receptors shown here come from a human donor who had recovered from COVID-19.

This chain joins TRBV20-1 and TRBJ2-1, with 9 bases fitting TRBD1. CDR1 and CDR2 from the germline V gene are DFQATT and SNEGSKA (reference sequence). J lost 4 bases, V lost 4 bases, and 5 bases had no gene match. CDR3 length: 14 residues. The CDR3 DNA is TGCAGTGCTAAAAAGACAGGGGGTTACAATGAGCAGTTCTTC. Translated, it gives CSAKKTGGYNEQFF.

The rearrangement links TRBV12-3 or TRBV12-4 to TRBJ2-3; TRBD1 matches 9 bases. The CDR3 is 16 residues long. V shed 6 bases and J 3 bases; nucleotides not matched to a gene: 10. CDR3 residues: CASSLADRGGTDTQYF. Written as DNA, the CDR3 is TGTGCCAGCAGCCTGGCGGACAGGGGTGGTACAGATACGCAGTATTTT.

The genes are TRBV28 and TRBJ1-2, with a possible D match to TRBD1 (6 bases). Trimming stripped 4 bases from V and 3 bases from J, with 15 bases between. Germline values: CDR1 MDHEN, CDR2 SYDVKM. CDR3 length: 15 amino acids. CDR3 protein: CASSSGAGEYYGYTF. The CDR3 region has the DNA TGTGCCAGCAGTTCTGGAGCAGGGGAGTACTATGGCTACACCTTC.

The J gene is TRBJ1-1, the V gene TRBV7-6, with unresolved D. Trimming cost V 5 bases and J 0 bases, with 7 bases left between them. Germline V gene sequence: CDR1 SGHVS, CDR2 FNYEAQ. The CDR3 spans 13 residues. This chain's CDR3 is CASSLQLNTEAFF. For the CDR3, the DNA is TGTGCCAGCAGCCTTCAATTGAACACTGAAGCTTTCTTT.